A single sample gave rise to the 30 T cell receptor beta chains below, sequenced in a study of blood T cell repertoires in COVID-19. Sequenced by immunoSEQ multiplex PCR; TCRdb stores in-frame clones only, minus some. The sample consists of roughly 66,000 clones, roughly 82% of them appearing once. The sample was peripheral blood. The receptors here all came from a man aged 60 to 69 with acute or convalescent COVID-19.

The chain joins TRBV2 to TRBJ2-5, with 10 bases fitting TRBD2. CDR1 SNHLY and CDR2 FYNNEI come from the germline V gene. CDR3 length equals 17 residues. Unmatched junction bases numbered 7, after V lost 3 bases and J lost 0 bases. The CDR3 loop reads CASSETASGSNQETQYF. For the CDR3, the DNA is TGTGCCAGCAGTGAGACGGCTAGCGGGAGTAACCAAGAGACCCAGTACTTC.

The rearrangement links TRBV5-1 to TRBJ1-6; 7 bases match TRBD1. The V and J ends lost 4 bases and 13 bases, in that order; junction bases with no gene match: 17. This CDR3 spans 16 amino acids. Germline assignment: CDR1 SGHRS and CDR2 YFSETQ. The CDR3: CASSLRDRGVGLPLHF. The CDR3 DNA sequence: TGCGCCAGCAGCCTGAGGGACAGAGGGGTTGGGTTGCCCCTCCACTTT. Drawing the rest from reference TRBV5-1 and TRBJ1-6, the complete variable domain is KAGVTQTPRYLIKTRGQQVTLSCSPISGHRSVSWYQQTPGQGLQFLFEYFSETQRNKGNFPGRFSGRQFSNSRSEMNVSTLELGDSALYLCASSLRDRGVGLPLHFGNGTRLTVT.

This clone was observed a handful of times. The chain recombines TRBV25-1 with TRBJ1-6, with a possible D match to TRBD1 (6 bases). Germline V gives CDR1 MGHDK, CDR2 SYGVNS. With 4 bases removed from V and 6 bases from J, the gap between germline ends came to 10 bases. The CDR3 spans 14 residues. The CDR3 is CASSVQGVNSPLHF. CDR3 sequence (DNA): TGTGCCAGCAGTGTACAGGGCGTTAATTCACCCCTCCACTTT.

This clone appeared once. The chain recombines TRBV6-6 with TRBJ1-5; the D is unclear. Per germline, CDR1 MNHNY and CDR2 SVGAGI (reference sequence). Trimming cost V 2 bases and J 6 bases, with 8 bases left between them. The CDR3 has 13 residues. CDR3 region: CASSYMSSQPQHF. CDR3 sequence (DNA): TGTGCCAGCAGTTACATGAGTAGTCAGCCCCAGCATTTT.

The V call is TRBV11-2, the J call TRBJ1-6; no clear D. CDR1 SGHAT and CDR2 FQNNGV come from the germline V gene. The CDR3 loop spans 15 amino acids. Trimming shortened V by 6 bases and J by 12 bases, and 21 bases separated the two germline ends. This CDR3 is CASSQELGSIGPLHF. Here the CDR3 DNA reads TGTGCCAGCAGTCAAGAGCTGGGCAGTATTGGACCCCTCCACTTT.

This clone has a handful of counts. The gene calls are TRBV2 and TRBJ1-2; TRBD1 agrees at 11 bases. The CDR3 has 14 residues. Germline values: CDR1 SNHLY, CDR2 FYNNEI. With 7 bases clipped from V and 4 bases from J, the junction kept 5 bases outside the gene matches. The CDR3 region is CASTRTGGSYGYTF. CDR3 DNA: TGTGCCAGCACCCGGACAGGGGGCAGCTATGGCTACACCTTC. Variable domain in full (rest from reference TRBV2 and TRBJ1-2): EPEVTQTPSHQVTQMGQEVILRCVPISNHLYFYWYRQILGQKVEFLVSFYNNEISEKSEIFDDQFSVERPDGSNFTLKIRSTKLEDSAMYFCASTRTGGSYGYTFGSGTRLTVV.

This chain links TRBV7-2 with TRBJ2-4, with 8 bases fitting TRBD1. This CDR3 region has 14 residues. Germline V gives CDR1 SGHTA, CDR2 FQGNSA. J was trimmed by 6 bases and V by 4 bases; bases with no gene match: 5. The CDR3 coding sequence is TGTGCCAGCAGCTCCTATGACAGGGGAAACATTCAGTACTTC. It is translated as CASSSYDRGNIQYF.

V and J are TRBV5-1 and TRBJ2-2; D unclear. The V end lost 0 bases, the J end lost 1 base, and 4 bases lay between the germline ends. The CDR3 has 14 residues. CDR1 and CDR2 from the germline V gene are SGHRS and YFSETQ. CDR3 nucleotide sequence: TGCGCCAGCAGCTTGGAGCGGAACACCGGGGAGCTGTTTTTT. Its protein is CASSLERNTGELFF.

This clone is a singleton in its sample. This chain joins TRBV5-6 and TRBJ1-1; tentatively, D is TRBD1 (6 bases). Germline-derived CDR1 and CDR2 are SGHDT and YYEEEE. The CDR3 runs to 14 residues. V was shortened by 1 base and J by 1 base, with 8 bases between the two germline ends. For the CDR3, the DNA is TGTGCCAGCAGCTTGTGGGGGCAGAACACTGAAGCTTTCTTT. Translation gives CASSLWGQNTEAFF.

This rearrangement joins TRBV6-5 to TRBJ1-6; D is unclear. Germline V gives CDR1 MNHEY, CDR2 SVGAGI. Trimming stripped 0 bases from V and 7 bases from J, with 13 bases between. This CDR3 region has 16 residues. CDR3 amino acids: CASSYSTRGGNSPLHF. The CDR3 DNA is TGTGCCAGCAGTTACTCGACACGGGGAGGAAATTCACCCCTCCACTTT.

CDR3 region: CASSLGRGGPVAKNIQYF. The CDR3 DNA follows: TGTGCCAGCAGCTTAGGGCGGGGGGGCCCGGTTGCCAAAAACATTCAGTACTTC. V and J are TRBV11-2 and TRBJ2-4; 9 bases agree with TRBD2. This CDR3 is built from 18 residues. In germline, CDR1 is SGHAT, CDR2 FQNNGV. Trimming cost V 1 base and J 1 base; bases outside gene matches: 8.

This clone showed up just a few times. The CDR3 spells CASTDRGATGELFF. The CDR3, as DNA: TGTGCCAGTACGGACAGGGGGGCCACCGGGGAGCTGTTTTTT. J is TRBJ2-2 and V is TRBV2; 10 bases line up with TRBD1. This CDR3 spans 14 amino acids. In germline, CDR1 is SNHLY, CDR2 FYNNEI. V lost 9 bases to trimming and J lost 4 bases; unmatched junction nucleotides: 5. Together with reference TRBV2 and TRBJ2-2, the CDR3 gives the full variable domain: EPEVTQTPSHQVTQMGQEVILRCVPISNHLYFYWYRQILGQKVEFLVSFYNNEISEKSEIFDDQFSVERPDGSNFTLKIRSTKLEDSAMYFCASTDRGATGELFFGEGSRLTVL.

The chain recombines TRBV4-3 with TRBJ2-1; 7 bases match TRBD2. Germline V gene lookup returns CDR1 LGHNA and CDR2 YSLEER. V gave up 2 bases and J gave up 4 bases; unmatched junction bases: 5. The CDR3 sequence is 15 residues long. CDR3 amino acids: CASSQPSGGYNEQFF. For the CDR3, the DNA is TGCGCCAGCAGCCAACCTAGCGGAGGATACAATGAGCAGTTCTTC.

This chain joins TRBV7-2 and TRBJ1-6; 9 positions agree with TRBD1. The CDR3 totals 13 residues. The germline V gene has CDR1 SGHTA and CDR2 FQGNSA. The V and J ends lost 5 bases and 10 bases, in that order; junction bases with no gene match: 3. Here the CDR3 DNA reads TGTGCCAGCAGCGAGGACAGGGGCTCACCCCTCCACTTT. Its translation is CASSEDRGSPLHF.

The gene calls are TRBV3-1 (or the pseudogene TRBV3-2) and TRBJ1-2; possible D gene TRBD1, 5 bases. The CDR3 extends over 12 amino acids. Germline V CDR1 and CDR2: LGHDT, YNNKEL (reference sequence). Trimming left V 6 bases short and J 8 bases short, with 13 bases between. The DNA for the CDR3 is TGTGCCAGCAGTCAGGACAACCGAGGCTACACCTTC. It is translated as CASSQDNRGYTF.

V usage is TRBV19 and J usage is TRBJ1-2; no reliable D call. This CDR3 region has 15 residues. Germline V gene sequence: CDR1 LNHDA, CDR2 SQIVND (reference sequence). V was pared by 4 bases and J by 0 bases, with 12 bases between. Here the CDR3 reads CASSKTTTANYGYTF. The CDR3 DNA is TGTGCCAGTAGTAAGACAACAACAGCTAACTATGGCTACACCTTC.

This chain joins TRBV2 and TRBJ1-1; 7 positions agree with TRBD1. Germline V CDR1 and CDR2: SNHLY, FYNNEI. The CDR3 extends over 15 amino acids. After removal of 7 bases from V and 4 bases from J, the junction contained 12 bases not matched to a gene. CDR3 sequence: CASTHQGDLGTEAFF. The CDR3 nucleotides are TGTGCCAGCACCCACCAGGGGGACCTAGGCACTGAAGCTTTCTTT.

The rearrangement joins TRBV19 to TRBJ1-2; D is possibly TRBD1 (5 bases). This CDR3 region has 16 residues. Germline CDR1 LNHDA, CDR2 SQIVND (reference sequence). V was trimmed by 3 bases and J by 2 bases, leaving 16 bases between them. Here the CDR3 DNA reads TGTGCCAGTAGTATCCCGAGTAAGGGGTTAAACTATGGCTACACCTTC. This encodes CASSIPSKGLNYGYTF.

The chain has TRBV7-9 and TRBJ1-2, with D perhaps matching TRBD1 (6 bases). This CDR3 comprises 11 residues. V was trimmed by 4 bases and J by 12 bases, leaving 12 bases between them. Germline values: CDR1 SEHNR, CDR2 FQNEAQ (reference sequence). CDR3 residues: CASSWTDLHTF. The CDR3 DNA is TGTGCCAGCAGCTGGACAGATCTCCACACCTTC.

The CDR3 is CASSLRPGTEAFF. Written as DNA, the CDR3 is TGTGCCAGCAGCTTACGCCCAGGGACTGAAGCTTTCTTT. The chain carries TRBV7-2 and TRBJ1-1; D is possibly TRBD1 (5 bases). The V and J ends lost 2 bases and 5 bases respectively, with 9 bases between them. This CDR3 comprises 13 residues. The V gene's germline CDR1 is SGHTA and CDR2 FQGNSA.

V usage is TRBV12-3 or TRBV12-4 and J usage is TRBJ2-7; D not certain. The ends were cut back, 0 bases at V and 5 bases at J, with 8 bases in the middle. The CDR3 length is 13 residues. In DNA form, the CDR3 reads TGTGCCAGCAGTTTAGCGCGGCACCACGAGCAGTACTTC. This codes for CASSLARHHEQYF.

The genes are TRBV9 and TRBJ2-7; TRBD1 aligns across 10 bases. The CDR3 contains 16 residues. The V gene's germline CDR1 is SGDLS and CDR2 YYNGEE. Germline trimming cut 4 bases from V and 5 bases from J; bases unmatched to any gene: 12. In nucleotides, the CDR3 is TGTGCCAGCAGCCCGAACCCGGGACAGGGGTCGAACGAGCAGTACTTC. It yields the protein CASSPNPGQGSNEQYF.

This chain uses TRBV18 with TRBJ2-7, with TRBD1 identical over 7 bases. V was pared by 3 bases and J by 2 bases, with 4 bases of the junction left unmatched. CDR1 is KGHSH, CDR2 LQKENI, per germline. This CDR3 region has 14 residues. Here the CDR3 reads CASSPRQGTYEQYF. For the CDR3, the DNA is TGTGCCAGCTCACCCAGACAGGGAACCTACGAGCAGTACTTC.

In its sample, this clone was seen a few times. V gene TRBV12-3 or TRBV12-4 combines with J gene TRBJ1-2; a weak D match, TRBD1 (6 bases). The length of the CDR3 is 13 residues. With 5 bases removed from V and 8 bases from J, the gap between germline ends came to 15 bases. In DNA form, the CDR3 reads TGTGCCAGCAGTCCGAACAGGGTGTGGGGCTACACCTTC. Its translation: CASSPNRVWGYTF.

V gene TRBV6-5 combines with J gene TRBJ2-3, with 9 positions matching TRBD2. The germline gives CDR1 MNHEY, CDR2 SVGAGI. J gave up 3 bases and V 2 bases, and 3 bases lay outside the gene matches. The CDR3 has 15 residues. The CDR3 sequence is CASSYSSGGTDTQYF. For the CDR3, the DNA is TGTGCCAGCAGTTACAGTAGCGGGGGTACAGATACGCAGTATTTT.

The chain's CDR3 is CASSGSSINEQFF. The DNA for the CDR3 is TGTGCCAGCAGCGGGAGCTCCATCAATGAGCAGTTCTTC. The chain combines TRBV9 with TRBJ2-1, with D hard to call. The germline gives CDR1 SGDLS, CDR2 YYNGEE. This CDR3 region has 13 residues. Trimming pared 3 bases from V and 6 bases from J, leaving 10 bases between.

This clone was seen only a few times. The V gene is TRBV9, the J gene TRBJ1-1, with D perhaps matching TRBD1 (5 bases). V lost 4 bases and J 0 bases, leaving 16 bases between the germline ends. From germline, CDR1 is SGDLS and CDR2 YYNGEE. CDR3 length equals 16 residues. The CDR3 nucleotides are TGTGCCAGCAGCCCTAGCGGGGGGTATGTGAACACTGAAGCTTTCTTT. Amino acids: CASSPSGGYVNTEAFF.

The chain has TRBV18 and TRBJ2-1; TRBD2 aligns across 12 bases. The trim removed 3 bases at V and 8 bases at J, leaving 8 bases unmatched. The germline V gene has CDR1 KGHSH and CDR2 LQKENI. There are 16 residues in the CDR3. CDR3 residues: CASSPRTSGVGDEQFF. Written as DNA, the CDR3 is TGTGCCAGCTCACCGAGGACTAGCGGGGTCGGCGATGAGCAGTTCTTC.

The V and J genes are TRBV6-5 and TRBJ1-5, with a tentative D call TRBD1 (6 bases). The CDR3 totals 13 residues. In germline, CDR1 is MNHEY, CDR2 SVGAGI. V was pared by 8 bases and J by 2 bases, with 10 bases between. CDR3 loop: CASGGAGNQPQHF. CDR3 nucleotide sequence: TGTGCCAGCGGGGGGGCCGGCAATCAGCCCCAGCATTTT.

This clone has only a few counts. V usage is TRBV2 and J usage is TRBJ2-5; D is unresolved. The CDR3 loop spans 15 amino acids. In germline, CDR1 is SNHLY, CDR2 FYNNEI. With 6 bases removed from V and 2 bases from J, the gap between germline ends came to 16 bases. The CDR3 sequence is CASRSGPTPQETQYF. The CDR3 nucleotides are TGTGCCAGCAGGTCGGGTCCTACCCCACAAGAGACCCAGTACTTC. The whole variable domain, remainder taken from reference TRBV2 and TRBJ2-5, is EPEVTQTPSHQVTQMGQEVILRCVPISNHLYFYWYRQILGQKVEFLVSFYNNEISEKSEIFDDQFSVERPDGSNFTLKIRSTKLEDSAMYFCASRSGPTPQETQYFGPGTRLLVL.